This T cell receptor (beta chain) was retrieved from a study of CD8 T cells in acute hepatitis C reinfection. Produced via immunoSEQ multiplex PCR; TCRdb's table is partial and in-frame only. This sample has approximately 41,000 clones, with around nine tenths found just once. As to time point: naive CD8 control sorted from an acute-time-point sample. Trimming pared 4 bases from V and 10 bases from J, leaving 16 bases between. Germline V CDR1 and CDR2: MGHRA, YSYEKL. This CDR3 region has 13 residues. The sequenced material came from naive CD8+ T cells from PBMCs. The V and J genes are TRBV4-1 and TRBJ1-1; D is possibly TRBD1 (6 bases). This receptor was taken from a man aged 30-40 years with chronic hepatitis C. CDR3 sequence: CASSPRTALGAFF. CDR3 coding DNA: TGCGCCAGCAGCCCAAGGACAGCCTTAGGAGCTTTCTTT.